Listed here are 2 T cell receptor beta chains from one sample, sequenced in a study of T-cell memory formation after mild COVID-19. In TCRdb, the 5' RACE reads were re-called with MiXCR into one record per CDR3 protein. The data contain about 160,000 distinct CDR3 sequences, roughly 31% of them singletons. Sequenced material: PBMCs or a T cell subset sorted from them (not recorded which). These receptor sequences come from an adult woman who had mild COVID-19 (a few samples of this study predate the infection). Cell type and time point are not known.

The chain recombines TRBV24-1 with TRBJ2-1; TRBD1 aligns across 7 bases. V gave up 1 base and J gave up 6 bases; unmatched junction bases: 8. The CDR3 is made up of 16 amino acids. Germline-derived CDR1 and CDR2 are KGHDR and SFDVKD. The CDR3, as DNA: TGTGCCACCAGTGATTTCGGCCAGGGGGTGGGCAATGAGCAGTTCTTC. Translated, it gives CATSDFGQGVGNEQFF.

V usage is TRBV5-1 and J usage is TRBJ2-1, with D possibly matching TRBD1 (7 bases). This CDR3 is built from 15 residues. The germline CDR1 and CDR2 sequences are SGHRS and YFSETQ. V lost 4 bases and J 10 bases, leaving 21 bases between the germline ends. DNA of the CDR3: TGCGCCAGCAGCCCTCGACAGGGAGGAGATTCAGAGCAGTTCTTC. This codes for CASSPRQGGDSEQFF.